This T cell receptor beta chain was documented in a study of shared T cell receptors in the human thymus. Germline CDR1 is KGHSH and CDR2 is LQKENI. The CDR3 contains 15 residues. V trimming: 3 bases; J trimming: 0 bases; junction bases outside the gene matches: 2. The protocol was immunoSEQ multiplex PCR, while the TCRdb copy is restricted to in-frame clones and leaves out a portion. The data hold 650,000 to 950,000 clones, with roughly 85% observed a single time. These sequences were also reported in another study, on human thymus T cells. This second study says: Thymic material originated from resections removed in the course of corrective heart surgery.

This clonotype was obtained from a girl under three years old with a congenital heart defect. The specimen sequenced was thymocytes. J is TRBJ2-7 and V is TRBV18; TRBD1 agrees at 10 bases. CDR3 sequence (DNA): TGTGCCAGCTCACCCGGGACAGGGGACTCCTACGAGCAGTACTTC. It codes for CASSPGTGDSYEQYF.